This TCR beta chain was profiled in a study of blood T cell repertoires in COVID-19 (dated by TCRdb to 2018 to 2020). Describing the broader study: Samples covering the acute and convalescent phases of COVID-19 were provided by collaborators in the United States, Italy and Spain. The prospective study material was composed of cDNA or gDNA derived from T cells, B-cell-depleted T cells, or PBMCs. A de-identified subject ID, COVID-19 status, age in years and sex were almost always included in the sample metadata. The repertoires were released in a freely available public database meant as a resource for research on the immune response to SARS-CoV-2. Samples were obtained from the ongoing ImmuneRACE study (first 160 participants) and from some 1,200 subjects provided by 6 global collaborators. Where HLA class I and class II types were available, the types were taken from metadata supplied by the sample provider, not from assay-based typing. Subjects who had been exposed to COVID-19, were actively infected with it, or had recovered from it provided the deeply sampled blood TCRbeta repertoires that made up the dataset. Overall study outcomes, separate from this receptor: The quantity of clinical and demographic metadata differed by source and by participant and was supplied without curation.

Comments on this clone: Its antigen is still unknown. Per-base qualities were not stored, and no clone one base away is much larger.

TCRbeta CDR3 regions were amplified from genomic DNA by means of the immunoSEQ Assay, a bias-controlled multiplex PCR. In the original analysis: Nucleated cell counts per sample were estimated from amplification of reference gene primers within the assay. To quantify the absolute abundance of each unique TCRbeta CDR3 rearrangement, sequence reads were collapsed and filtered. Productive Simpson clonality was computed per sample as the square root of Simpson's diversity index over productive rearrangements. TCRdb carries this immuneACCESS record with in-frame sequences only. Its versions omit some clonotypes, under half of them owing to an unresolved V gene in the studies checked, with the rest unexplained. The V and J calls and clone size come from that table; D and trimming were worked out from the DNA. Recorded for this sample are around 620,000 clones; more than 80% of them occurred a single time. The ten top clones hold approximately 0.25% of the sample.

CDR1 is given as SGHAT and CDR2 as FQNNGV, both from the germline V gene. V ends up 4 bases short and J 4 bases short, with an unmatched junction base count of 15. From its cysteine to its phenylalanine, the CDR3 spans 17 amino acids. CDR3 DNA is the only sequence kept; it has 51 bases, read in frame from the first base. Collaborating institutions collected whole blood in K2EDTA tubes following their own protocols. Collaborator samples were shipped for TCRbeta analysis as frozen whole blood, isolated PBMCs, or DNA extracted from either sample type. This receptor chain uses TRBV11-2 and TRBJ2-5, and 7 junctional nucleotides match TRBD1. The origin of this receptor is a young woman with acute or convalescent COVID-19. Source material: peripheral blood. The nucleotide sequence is TGTGCCAGCAGCTCAATCCAGACAGGGTTTGATTCAGAGACCCAGTACTTC. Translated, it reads CASSSIQTGFDSETQYF.